This TCR beta chain was identified in a study of T cell repertoires in cytomegalovirus infection. V dropped 6 bases and J dropped 2 bases, with 11 bases sitting between them. The CDR3 length is 14 residues. A word on this clonotype: The CDR3 ends on some other residue instead of the conserved phenylalanine or tryptophan, so this is likely a read error.

Using its own MiXCR run on the reads, TCRdb lists one record per CDR3 protein. The top ten clones hold more than 2.5% of a sample with approximately 700,000 distinct CDR3 sequences, less than 40% of them seen once. The sequence was collected from a human donor in good health (CMV status not recorded). Some clones in this sample may be carry-over from other donors' samples. The chain is built from TRBV12-3 or TRBV12-4 and TRBJ1-5, with a weak D call TRBD1 (6 bases). The sample was PBMCs. The CDR3 reads CASRSAGGNQPQHL. CDR3 nucleotide sequence: TGTGCCAGCAGGTCGGCAGGGGGCAATCAGCCCCAGCATTTG.